This is a list of T cell receptor beta chains from one sample in a study of Ad26.COV2.S vaccination and SARS-CoV-2 variants. The table came from immunoSEQ multiplex PCR; TCRdb's copy has only in-frame clones and leaves some out. The sample contains around 250,000 clones, around 85% of which appear only once. The sequences come from peripheral blood, collected in a trial of Ad26.COV2.S vaccine versus placebo. These receptors were taken from a person aged 18 to 59 who received the Ad26.COV2.S COVID-19 vaccine or a placebo. Both conserved end residues are part of each CDR3. The D gene is left open where the match is weak. The size of a clone is reported for some rows only, either as once, few or many, or as a class for expanded clones.

v_gene	abundance	d_gene	j_gene	len	CDR3nt	CDR3aa
TRBV4-3	.	.	TRBJ2-2	19	TGCGCCAGCAGCCAAGTCAGTTTACGGGGTCGCAGTAACACCGGGGAGCTGTTTTTT	CASSQVSLRGRSNTGELFF
TRBV24-1	.	TRBD2	TRBJ2-2	17	TGTGCCACCAGTGAACCACTAGCGGGAGCCCAGACCGGGGAGCTGTTTTTT	CATSEPLAGAQTGELFF
TRBV5-6	.	.	TRBJ2-7	12	TGTGCCAGCAGCTTGGTTTCGGGGGAGCAGTACTTC	CASSLVSGEQYF
TRBV2	.	TRBD1	TRBJ2-7	16	TGTGCCAGCAGTGAACTAACAGGGGGCGCATTCTACGAGCAGTACTTC	CASSELTGGAFYEQYF
TRBV4-3	.	.	TRBJ2-7	15	TGCGCCAGCAGCCAAGATTGGGGGAGCGGCTACGAGCAGTACTTC	CASSQDWGSGYEQYF
TRBV5-1	.	TRBD2	TRBJ2-2	15	TGCGCCAGCAGCCCGGGGGGGTCGAACACCGGGGAGCTGTTTTTT	CASSPGGSNTGELFF
TRBV19	.	.	TRBJ2-3	13	TGTGCCAGCAGGGGACGGATCACAGATACGCAGTATTTT	CASRGRITDTQYF
TRBV4-3	few	.	TRBJ2-2	14	TGCGCCAGCAGTGAAGGGTGGCGAACCGGGGAGCTGTTTTTT	CASSEGWRTGELFF
TRBV7-8	.	.	TRBJ2-2	14	TGTGCCAGCAGCTTCGGGACGGACACCGGGGAGCTGTTTTTT	CASSFGTDTGELFF
TRBV3-1/TRBV3-2	.	.	TRBJ2-5	14	TGTGCCAGCAGCCTAATCCGGGCCCAAGAGACCCAGTACTTC	CASSLIRAQETQYF
TRBV30	.	TRBD2	TRBJ2-7	14	TGTGCCTGGAGTGTGGGGGGGTCTTCCTACGAGCAGTACTTC	CAWSVGGSSYEQYF
TRBV29-1	.	.	TRBJ2-1	13	TGCAGCGTCGTCCATACAGGGAGGAATGAGCAGTTCTTC	CSVVHTGRNEQFF
TRBV18	.	.	TRBJ2-3	14	TGTGCCAGCTCACCAGAGGGCCTTACAGATACGCAGTATTTT	CASSPEGLTDTQYF
TRBV30	.	.	TRBJ1-6	14	TGTGCCTGGAGTGTACGGGCACTGAATTCACCCCTCCACTTT	CAWSVRALNSPLHF
TRBV2	once	.	TRBJ2-3	17	TGTGCCAGCAGTGAAAGGGCACTAGCCCTGAGCACAGATACGCAGTATTTT	CASSERALALSTDTQYF
TRBV9	.	TRBD1	TRBJ2-2	16	TGTGCCAGCAGCCCCAGGGGGCGTAGTGACACCGGGGAGCTGTTTTTT	CASSPRGRSDTGELFF
TRBV2	.	TRBD2	TRBJ2-1	14	TGTGCCAGCAGTTGGCTAGCGGGTCTGGATGAGCAGTTCTTC	CASSWLAGLDEQFF
TRBV7-9	.	TRBD2	TRBJ2-1	15	TGTGCCAGCAGCCGCATCGGGACTACCCACAATGAGCAGTTCTTC	CASSRIGTTHNEQFF
TRBV9	.	.	TRBJ2-2	14	TGTGCCAGCAGCGTATGGGAGGACACCGGGGAGCTGTTTTTT	CASSVWEDTGELFF
TRBV3-1/TRBV3-2	.	TRBD1	TRBJ2-7	15	TGTGCCAGCAGCCTATGGGGACAGGGGATAGACGAGCAGTACTTC	CASSLWGQGIDEQYF
TRBV6-5	once	.	TRBJ1-1	14	TGTGCCAGCAGTTCCCATGGACAGAGCACTGAAGCTTTCTTT	CASSSHGQSTEAFF
TRBV19	.	.	TRBJ1-2	13	TGTGCCAGTACCCCCTCCGCTAACTATGGCTACACCTTC	CASTPSANYGYTF
TRBV7-2	.	.	TRBJ2-2	13	TGTGCCAGCAGCTTAGACCGGGCCGGGGAGCTGTTTTTT	CASSLDRAGELFF
TRBV3-1/TRBV3-2	.	.	TRBJ2-1	15	TGTGCCAGCAGCCAAGATAACCGGGGCCTGGGTGAGCAGTTCTTC	CASSQDNRGLGEQFF
TRBV6-6	.	.	TRBJ2-3	16	TGTGCCAGCAGTTATAATTTTAGACAAACGAAAGATACGCAGTATTTT	CASSYNFRQTKDTQYF
TRBV7-2	.	.	TRBJ2-4	14	TGTGCCAGCAGCTTAGCTATAGCCAAAAACATTCAGTACTTC	CASSLAIAKNIQYF
TRBV29-1	.	TRBD1	TRBJ2-1	12	TGCAGCGTTTCCGGGACAGGGAATGAGCAGTTCTTC	CSVSGTGNEQFF
TRBV2	.	.	TRBJ2-1	13	TGTGCCAGCAGTCCAGGCTTTTACAATGAGCAGTTCTTC	CASSPGFYNEQFF
TRBV7-2	.	.	TRBJ2-1	13	TGTGCCAGCAGCTTAGGATTGGTAAATGAGCAGTTCTTC	CASSLGLVNEQFF
TRBV6-5	.	.	TRBJ1-1	16	TGTGCCAGCAGTTACTCTCTCGGGAGAGTCAACACTGAAGCTTTCTTT	CASSYSLGRVNTEAFF
TRBV24-1	.	TRBD1	TRBJ1-1	12	TGTGCCACCAGTGATTTGCAGGGGGCGACTTTCTTT	CATSDLQGATFF
TRBV19	.	TRBD1	TRBJ1-2	14	TGTGCCAGTACCACCATCTACAGGGGAGAGGGCTACACCTTC	CASTTIYRGEGYTF
TRBV11-1	.	.	TRBJ2-1	16	TGTGCCAGCAGCCCAAGGGGACATCTCGCCGGCGATGAGCAGTTCTTC	CASSPRGHLAGDEQFF
TRBV27	.	TRBD1	TRBJ1-3	14	TGTGCCAGCAGTTCGGACAGGTCTGGAAACACCATATATTTT	CASSSDRSGNTIYF
TRBV19	.	.	TRBJ2-3	14	TGTGCCAGTAGTAAGGTCCTTCTCACAGATACGCAGTATTTT	CASSKVLLTDTQYF
TRBV7-2	.	.	TRBJ2-2	16	TGTGCCAGCAGCCTGAGGATGGCTAGTGGCACCGGGGAGCTGTTTTTT	CASSLRMASGTGELFF
TRBV9	.	.	TRBJ1-3	13	TGTGCCAGCGGCGCAAACTCTGGAAACACCATATATTTT	CASGANSGNTIYF
TRBV18	.	.	TRBJ2-6	22	TGTGCCAGCTCACCCCGGGTGGGCGTTTCCGGGATAACTCGCTCTGGGGCCAACGTCCTGACTTTC	CASSPRVGVSGITRSGANVLTF
TRBV19	few	.	TRBJ1-3	14	TGTGCCAGTAGACCAGGGAGCTCTGGAAACACCATATATTTT	CASRPGSSGNTIYF
TRBV3-1/TRBV3-2	.	.	TRBJ2-7	17	TGTGCCAGCAGCCAAGCCGACGCACGGGACGGGTCCTACGAGCAGTACTTC	CASSQADARDGSYEQYF
TRBV2	.	.	TRBJ2-1	14	TGTGCCAGCAGTACGACTAGGGGCTACAATGAGCAGTTCTTC	CASSTTRGYNEQFF
TRBV2	few	.	TRBJ2-5	14	TGTGCCAGCAGTCCCCAGCGGGTACAAGAGACCCAGTACTTC	CASSPQRVQETQYF
TRBV7-3	.	.	TRBJ2-1	15	TGTGCCAGCAGCTTAACCCCCGGAGCCTACAATGAGCAGTTCTTC	CASSLTPGAYNEQFF
TRBV5-4	.	.	TRBJ1-2	17	TGTGCCAGCAGCTTACCCGGGGCAGGGGCTACTAACTATGGCTACACCTTC	CASSLPGAGATNYGYTF
TRBV30	.	.	TRBJ2-5	11	TGTGTTGGAGTATCGGGAGAGACCCAGTACTTC	CVGVSGETQYF
TRBV7-9	.	TRBD1	TRBJ2-7	16	TGTGCCAGCAGCTTAGTCAATCGGACAGGGGTCTACGAGCAGTACTTC	CASSLVNRTGVYEQYF
TRBV9	.	.	TRBJ1-2	15	TGTGCCAGCAGCCCTCGGGATCTTAATAACTATGGCTACACCTTC	CASSPRDLNNYGYTF
TRBV12-3/TRBV12-4	once	.	TRBJ2-3	11	TGTGCCAGCACCCAAAGGGATACGCAGTATTTT	CASTQRDTQYF
TRBV7-3	.	.	TRBJ2-2	13	TGTGCCAGCAGCTTACACAGGGACGGGGAGCTGTTTTTT	CASSLHRDGELFF
TRBV24-1	.	.	TRBJ2-5	13	TGTGCCACCGCTGGAGGGTTCGGAGAGACCCAGTACTTC	CATAGGFGETQYF
TRBV4-1	once	.	TRBJ1-5	13	TGCGCCAGCAGCCCAACAGCCGGGTTTCCCCAGCATTTT	CASSPTAGFPQHF
TRBV19	few	TRBD1	TRBJ1-1	12	TGTGCCAGTTCCGGGACAGGGGTCGAAGCTTTCTTT	CASSGTGVEAFF
TRBV6-2/TRBV6-3	.	TRBD2	TRBJ2-7	15	TGTGCCAGCAGTGGATATAGCGGGGGGACCTACGAGCAGTACTTC	CASSGYSGGTYEQYF
TRBV29-1	.	.	TRBJ2-3	11	TGCAGCGCCGGAGAGACAGATACGCAGTATTTT	CSAGETDTQYF
TRBV18	few	.	TRBJ2-7	11	TGTGCCAGCTCACCTAACTACGAGCAGTACTTC	CASSPNYEQYF
TRBV7-3	.	.	TRBJ1-5	18	TGTGCCAGCAGCCCCCCCCTCGCCGGACGGGATAGCAATCAGCCCCAGCATTTT	CASSPPLAGRDSNQPQHF
TRBV6-5	.	TRBD1	TRBJ1-1	14	TGTGCCAGCAGCCTGGACAGGGGAGGCACTGAAGCTTTCTTT	CASSLDRGGTEAFF